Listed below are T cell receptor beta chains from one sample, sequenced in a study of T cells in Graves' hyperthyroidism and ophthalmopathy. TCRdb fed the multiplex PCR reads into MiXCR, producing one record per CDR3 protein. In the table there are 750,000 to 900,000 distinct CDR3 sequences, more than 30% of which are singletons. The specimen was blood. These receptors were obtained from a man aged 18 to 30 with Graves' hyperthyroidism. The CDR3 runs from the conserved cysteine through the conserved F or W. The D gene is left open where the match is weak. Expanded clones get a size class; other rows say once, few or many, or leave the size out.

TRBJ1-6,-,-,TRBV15,CATSRDERADSPLHF,TGTGCCACCAGCAGAGATGAGAGGGCGGATTCACCCCTCCACTTT
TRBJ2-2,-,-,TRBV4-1,CASSQVHDPNTGELFF,TGTGCCAGCAGCCAAGTCCACGACCCGAACACCGGGGAGCTGTTTTTT
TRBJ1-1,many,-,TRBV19,CATSGLEAFF,TGTGCCACCTCAGGCCTTGAAGCTTTCTTT
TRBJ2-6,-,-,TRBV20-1,CSDGGANVLTF,TGCAGTGATGGAGGGGCCAACGTCCTGACTTTC
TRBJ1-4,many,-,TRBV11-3,CASSLRDTWTNEKLFF,TGTGCCAGCAGCCTGCGGGACACCTGGACTAATGAAAAACTGTTTTTT
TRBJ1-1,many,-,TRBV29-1,CSVERYRAEAFF,TGCAGCGTTGAAAGGTACAGGGCTGAAGCTTTCTTT
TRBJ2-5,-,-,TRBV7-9,CASSLADPGRETQYF,TGTGCCAGCAGCTTAGCGGATCCAGGCCGGGAGACCCAGTACTTC
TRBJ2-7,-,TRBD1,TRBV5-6,CASSLARVRGHEQYF,TGTGCCAGCAGCTTGGCCAGGGTGAGGGGGCACGAGCAGTACTTC
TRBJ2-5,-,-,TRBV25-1,CASTFGGRETQYF,TGTGCCAGCACCTTCGGAGGGAGGGAGACCCAGTACTTC
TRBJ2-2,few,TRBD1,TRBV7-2,CASSSRTGWRVGELFF,TGTGCCAGCAGCTCGCGGACAGGGTGGAGGGTCGGGGAGCTGTTTTTT
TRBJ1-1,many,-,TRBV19,CASIGPLNTEAFF,TGTGCCAGTATAGGTCCCTTGAACACTGAAGCTTTCTTT
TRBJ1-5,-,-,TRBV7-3,CASSPEGGPQHF,TGTGCCAGCAGCCCCGAGGGGGGGCCCCAGCATTTT
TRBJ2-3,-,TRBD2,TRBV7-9,CASSLVGTSATDTQYF,TGTGCCAGCAGCTTAGTCGGGACTAGCGCCACAGATACGCAGTATTTT
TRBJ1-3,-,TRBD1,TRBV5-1,CASKAGGSGNTIYF,TGCGCCAGCAAAGCAGGGGGCTCTGGAAACACCATATATTTT
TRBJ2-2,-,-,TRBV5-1,CASRSGGTGELFF,TGCGCCAGCAGGTCCGGAGGGACCGGGGAGCTGTTTTTT
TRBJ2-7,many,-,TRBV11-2,CASSSSARVYEQYF,TGTGCCAGCAGCTCATCGGCCAGGGTCTACGAGCAGTACTTC
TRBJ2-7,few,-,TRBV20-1,CSARRRGGDTIYEQYF,TGCAGTGCTAGGCGACGGGGCGGGGATACTATCTACGAGCAGTACTTC
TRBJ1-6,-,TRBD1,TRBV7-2,CASSYSGGNYNSPLHF,TGTGCCAGCAGCTACTCAGGGGGCAACTATAATTCACCCCTCCACTTT
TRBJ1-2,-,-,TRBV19,CASRGGFYGYTF,TGTGCCAGCCGGGGGGGCTTCTATGGCTACACCTTC
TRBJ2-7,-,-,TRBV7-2,CASSLGRPDTGELYF,TGTGCCAGCAGCTTAGGTCGCCCAGACACCGGGGAGCTGTACTTC
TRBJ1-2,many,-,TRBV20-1,CSARVRAWGYTF,TGCAGTGCTAGGGTACGGGCGTGGGGCTACACCTTC
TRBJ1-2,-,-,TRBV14,CASSVHSGPNYGYTF,TGTGCCAGCAGCGTTCACTCCGGGCCGAACTATGGCTACACCTTC
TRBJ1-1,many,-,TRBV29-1,CSVTGGGNTEAFF,TGCAGCGTTACGGGGGGGGGAAACACTGAAGCTTTCTTT
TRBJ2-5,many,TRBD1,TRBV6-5,CASMTGQETQYF,TGTGCCAGTATGACAGGGCAAGAGACCCAGTACTTC
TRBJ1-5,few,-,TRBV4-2,CASSLDTVGNQPQHF,TGTGCCAGCAGCTTGGATACAGTGGGGAATCAGCCCCAGCATTTT
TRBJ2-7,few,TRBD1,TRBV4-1,CASSRDRAVEQYF,TGCGCCAGCAGTCGGGACAGGGCTGTCGAGCAGTACTTC
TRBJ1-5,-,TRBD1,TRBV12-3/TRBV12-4,CASSLTGWQPQHF,TGTGCCAGCAGTTTGACAGGGTGGCAGCCCCAGCATTTT
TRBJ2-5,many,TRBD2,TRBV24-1,CATSPGLAGETQYF,TGTGCCACCAGTCCAGGACTAGCGGGAGAGACCCAGTACTTC
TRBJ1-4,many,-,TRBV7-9,CASSSVYEKLFF,TGTGCCAGCAGTTCCGTCTATGAAAAACTGTTTTTT
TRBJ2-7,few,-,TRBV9,CASSGGEVHEQYF,TGTGCCAGCAGCGGGGGGGAGGTCCACGAGCAGTACTTC
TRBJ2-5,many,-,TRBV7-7,CASSPRGTQETQYF,TGTGCTAGCAGCCCCCGGGGGACCCAAGAGACCCAGTACTTC
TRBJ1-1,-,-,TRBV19,CASSILSGLNTEAFF,TGTGCCAGTAGTATCCTTTCCGGGTTAAACACTGAAGCTTTCTTT
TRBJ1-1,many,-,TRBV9,CASSVEGRDNTEAFF,TGTGCCAGCAGCGTAGAGGGCAGAGACAACACTGAAGCTTTCTTT
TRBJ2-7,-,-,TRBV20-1,CSATGMEGTRYEQYF,TGCAGTGCCACGGGAATGGAAGGGACGCGCTACGAGCAGTACTTC
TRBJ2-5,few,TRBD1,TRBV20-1,CSAKGTGGLGETQYF,TGCAGTGCAAAAGGGACAGGGGGCCTGGGGGAGACCCAGTACTTC
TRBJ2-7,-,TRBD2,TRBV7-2,CASSGGLAGEALYEQYF,TGCGCCAGCAGCGGAGGACTAGCGGGGGAAGCACTCTACGAGCAGTACTTC
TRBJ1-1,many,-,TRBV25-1,CASSGHKRNTEAFF,TGTGCCAGCAGTGGACATAAGAGGAACACTGAAGCTTTCTTT
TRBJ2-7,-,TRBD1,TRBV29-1,CSAGAGTGTDEQYF,TGCAGCGCGGGAGCCGGGACAGGGACCGACGAGCAGTACTTC
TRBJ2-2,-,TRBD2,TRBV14,CASSQVAGNTGELFF,TGTGCCAGCAGCCAAGTAGCGGGAAACACCGGGGAGCTGTTTTTT
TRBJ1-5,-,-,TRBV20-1,CSARPGVNQPQHF,TGCAGTGCTAGGCCGGGAGTAAATCAGCCCCAGCATTTT
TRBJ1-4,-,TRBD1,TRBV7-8,CASSTRDRVGEKLFF,TGTGCCAGCAGCACCCGGGACAGGGTTGGTGAAAAACTGTTTTTT
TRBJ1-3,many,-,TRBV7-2,CASTSDRRSGNTIYF,TGTGCCAGCACGTCGGACCGGCGCTCTGGAAACACCATATATTTT
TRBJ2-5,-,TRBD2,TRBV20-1,CSARAASGGGETQYF,TGCAGTGCTAGAGCCGCAAGCGGGGGAGGGGAGACCCAGTACTTC
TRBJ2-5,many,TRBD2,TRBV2,CASERGVQETQYF,TGTGCCAGCGAGCGGGGGGTCCAAGAGACCCAGTACTTC
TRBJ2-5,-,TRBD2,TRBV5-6,CASSRTSVGGGTQYF,TGTGCCAGCAGCAGGACTAGCGTTGGGGGAGGCACCCAGTACTTC
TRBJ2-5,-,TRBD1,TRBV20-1,CSARALRTGTGMGETQYF,TGCAGTGCTAGAGCTCTTCGCACAGGGACAGGGATGGGAGAGACCCAGTACTTC
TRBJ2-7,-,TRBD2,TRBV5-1,CASSQERASGSEEQYF,TGCGCCAGCAGCCAAGAGAGGGCTAGCGGGAGTGAGGAGCAGTACTTC
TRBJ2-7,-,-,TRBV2,CASSQNYAGQGYYEQYF,TGTGCCAGCAGCCAAAATTATGCGGGGCAGGGCTACTACGAGCAGTACTTC
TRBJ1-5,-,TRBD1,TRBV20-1,CSASTPGTESNQPQHF,TGCAGTGCCTCCACCCCCGGGACAGAAAGCAATCAGCCCCAGCATTTT
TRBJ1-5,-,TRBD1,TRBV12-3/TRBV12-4,CASSRQGQGQPQHF,TGTGCCAGCAGCCGACAGGGGCAGGGTCAGCCCCAGCATTTT
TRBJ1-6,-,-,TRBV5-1,CASSLDPGANSPLHF,TGCGCCAGCAGCTTGGATCCAGGGGCCAATTCACCCCTCCACTTT
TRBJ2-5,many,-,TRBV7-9,CASSLVEQGWETQYF,TGTGCCAGCAGCTTAGTGGAGCAGGGATGGGAGACCCAGTACTTC
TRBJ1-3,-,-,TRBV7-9,CARDSLTASGNTIYF,TGTGCCAGGGACAGTCTGACGGCCTCTGGAAACACCATATATTTT